The present entry profiles one T cell receptor beta chain with its context. Source study methods: Amplifying reference gene primers gave estimates of nucleated cell counts. The protocol was immunoSEQ multiplex PCR, while the TCRdb copy is restricted to in-frame clones and leaves out a portion. Clone size and V and J calls were adopted from that table, with D and trimming inferred from the DNA. The profile shows roughly 250,000 clones, 80% to 90% of them singletons. CDR1 and CDR2 from the germline V gene are GTSNPN and SVGIG (reference sequence). CDR3 length equals 16 residues. V lost 0 bases and J lost 2, with 14 bases in between. This sample was included in a study of blood T cell repertoires in COVID-19. Study-level information: Researchers got acute and convalescent COVID-19 samples from the United States, Italy and Spain.

This chain connects TRBV30 to TRBJ1-5, with D maybe TRBD1 (5 bases). The sequenced material came from peripheral blood. The TCR was taken from a man aged 25-45 years with acute or convalescent COVID-19. CDR3: CAWSVFGGGGNQPQHF. The CDR3, as DNA: TGTGCCTGGAGTGTTTTTGGGGGAGGTGGCAATCAGCCCCAGCATTTT.